The entry below gives a single T cell receptor beta chain sequence along with its context. The sample comes from a study of technical replicates of blood from a handful of donors. The method was immunoSEQ multiplex PCR; TCRdb's version includes in-frame clones alone and lacks a portion of them. The data hold tens of thousands of clones, with roughly 90% observed a single time. The V end lost 0 bases, the J end lost 6 bases, and 15 bases lay between the germline ends. CDR3 length: 15 amino acids. Germline V gives CDR1 MDHEN, CDR2 SYDVKM. Sequencing was performed on T cells isolated from PBMCs. The chain joins TRBV28 to TRBJ2-7, with TRBD1 as a possible D gene (5 bases). The TCR comes from a human donor in good health. This CDR3 is CASSLWAGWVGEQYF. DNA of the CDR3: TGTGCCAGCAGTTTATGGGCAGGGTGGGTAGGCGAGCAGTACTTC. The complete variable domain, with remaining parts taken from reference TRBV28 and TRBJ2-7, reads DVKVTQSSRYLVKRTGEKVFLECVQDMDHENMFWYRQDPGLGLRLIYFSYDVKMKEKGDIPEGYSVSREKKERFSLILESASTNQTSMYLCASSLWAGWVGEQYFGPGTRLTVT.